Below, 22 T cell receptor beta chains from the same sample are listed, as sequenced in a study of shared clonotypes between healthy human individuals. TCRdb's table, derived via immunoSEQ multiplex PCR, lists solely in-frame clones and lacks some. The sample yields about 700,000 clones, 92% seen once. Naive CD8 populations comprised CD45RO-negative cells positively selected for CCR7, excluding terminally differentiated effector memory CD45RA+ cells. The specimen sequenced was naive CD8+ T cells sorted from blood. Receptors were obtained from a man aged 30 to 39 in good health.

The chain joins TRBV7-9 to TRBJ1-1, with D maybe TRBD1 (5 bases). V was trimmed by 5 bases and J by 8 bases, leaving 15 bases between them. Germline V gives CDR1 SEHNR, CDR2 FQNEAQ (reference sequence). This CDR3 is 13 amino acids long. CDR3 in amino acids: CASSPVTAQEAFF. DNA for the CDR3: TGTGCCAGCAGCCCAGTGACAGCTCAAGAAGCTTTCTTT.

Here the CDR3 reads CASSAQGGGTEAFF. CDR3 DNA sequence: TGTGCCAGTAGTGCACAGGGCGGGGGCACTGAAGCTTTCTTT. This chain connects TRBV19 to TRBJ1-1; D is perhaps TRBD1 (6 bases). This CDR3 region has 14 residues. Trimming removed 5 bases from V and 4 bases from J, with 14 bases in between. CDR1 and CDR2 (germline): LNHDA, SQIVND (reference sequence).

This clone is a singleton in its sample. This chain joins TRBV10-2 and TRBJ2-1; 7 bases align to TRBD1. The CDR3 length is 15 residues. The germline gives CDR1 WSHSY, CDR2 SAAADI. J gave up 5 bases and V 4 bases, and 8 bases lay outside the gene matches. The CDR3 coding sequence is TGCGCCAGCAGTGTCCTGACAGGGCCCGACAATGAGCAGTTCTTC. Translated, it gives CASSVLTGPDNEQFF.

This chain connects TRBV7-2 to TRBJ1-1; D unresolved. Germline V lookup: CDR1 SGHTA, CDR2 FQGNSA. This CDR3 contains 16 residues. Trimming cost V 5 bases and J 0 bases, with 16 bases left between them. CDR3 region: CASSRSARPLNTEAFF. The CDR3 DNA sequence: TGTGCCAGCAGCAGGTCAGCACGCCCACTGAACACTGAAGCTTTCTTT.

Here the CDR3 reads CSVKGPGYYNEQFF. The CDR3 nucleotides are TGCAGCGTTAAGGGACCGGGGTATTACAATGAGCAGTTCTTC. J is TRBJ2-1 and V is TRBV29-1; D may match TRBD1 or TRBD2 (5 bases each). V lost 5 bases and J lost 4, with 15 bases in between. The germline CDR1 and CDR2 sequences are SQVTM and ANQGSEA. The CDR3 loop spans 14 amino acids.

The J gene is TRBJ2-1, the V gene TRBV6-1; D is unresolved. The CDR3 has 13 amino acids. Germline V gives CDR1 MNHNS, CDR2 SASEGT. V shed 8 bases and J shed 0 bases, with 8 bases lying between them. CDR3 bases: TGTGCCAGCCTGGCGAGCTCCTACAATGAGCAGTTCTTC. Protein sequence: CASLASSYNEQFF.

This clone has ten or more counts. Additional DNA sequences in this sample encode the identical CDR3. This rearrangement joins TRBV4-2 to TRBJ2-1; no definite D call. V lost 4 bases and J lost 6, with 34 bases in between. CDR1 and CDR2 from the germline V gene are LGHNA and YNFKEQ. The CDR3 spans 21 residues. The CDR3 loop is CASSPGLPTGSEVWYVNEQFF. CDR3 DNA: TGTGCCAGCAGCCCGGGTCTCCCCACCGGGTCTGAGGTGTGGTACGTCAATGAGCAGTTCTTC.

This chain connects TRBV5-6 to TRBJ2-1, with a possible D match to TRBD2 (6 bases). Trimming left V 4 bases short and J 8 bases short, with 16 bases between. Germline CDR1 is SGHDT and CDR2 is YYEEEE. The CDR3 has 14 residues. CDR3 amino acids: CASSQTGPGDEQFF. The CDR3 DNA is TGTGCCAGCAGCCAGACTGGCCCGGGGGATGAGCAGTTCTTC.

The rearrangement uses TRBV7-8 and TRBJ2-5, with D possibly matching TRBD1 (5 bases). Germline values: CDR1 SGHVS, CDR2 FQNEAQ. With 1 base removed from V and 2 bases from J, the gap between germline ends came to 5 bases. CDR3 length: 13 residues. The CDR3 sequence is CASSLGQQETQYF. The CDR3 DNA follows: TGTGCCAGCAGCTTAGGACAGCAAGAGACCCAGTACTTC.

The rearrangement joins TRBV5-5 to TRBJ2-7, with 9 bases that match TRBD1. CDR1 is SGHKS, CDR2 YYEKEE, per germline (reference sequence). The CDR3 has 15 amino acids. J lost 3 bases, V lost 2 bases, and 6 bases had no gene match. This chain's CDR3 is CASSLAGQGYYEQYF. The CDR3 DNA sequence: TGTGCCAGCAGCTTAGCCGGACAGGGGTACTACGAGCAGTACTTC.

This sequence joins TRBV2 and TRBJ2-1; D may be TRBD1 or TRBD2 (5 bases each). The CDR3 contains 19 residues. V lost 6 bases and J 5 bases, leaving 29 bases between the germline ends. Germline V gives CDR1 SNHLY, CDR2 FYNNEI. CDR3 in amino acids: CASSSKQVRALSTNNEQFF. In DNA form, the CDR3 reads TGTGCCAGCAGCTCCAAACAGGTGAGGGCTTTGTCGACTAACAATGAGCAGTTCTTC. The full variable domain, its missing parts supplied by reference TRBV2 and TRBJ2-1, is EPEVTQTPSHQVTQMGQEVILRCVPISNHLYFYWYRQILGQKVEFLVSFYNNEISEKSEIFDDQFSVERPDGSNFTLKIRSTKLEDSAMYFCASSSKQVRALSTNNEQFFGPGTRLTVL.

The chain joins TRBV2 to TRBJ1-5, with D hard to call. From germline, CDR1 is SNHLY and CDR2 FYNNEI. The CDR3 is made up of 14 amino acids. Between the trimmed V and J ends, which lost 4 bases and 4 bases, there was a span of 11 bases. In nucleotides, the CDR3 is TGTGCCAGCAGTGGAGTAGTCAGTAATCAGCCCCAGCATTTT. Encoded protein: CASSGVVSNQPQHF. Full variable domain (missing parts from reference TRBV2 and TRBJ1-5): EPEVTQTPSHQVTQMGQEVILRCVPISNHLYFYWYRQILGQKVEFLVSFYNNEISEKSEIFDDQFSVERPDGSNFTLKIRSTKLEDSAMYFCASSGVVSNQPQHFGDGTRLSIL.

The chain combines TRBV7-8 with TRBJ2-1; D remains ambiguous. The germline CDR1 and CDR2 sequences are SGHVS and FQNEAQ. The V end was cut by 2 bases, the J end by 6 bases, with 11 bases between. CDR3 length: 14 residues. The DNA of the CDR3 is TGTGCCAGCAGCTTAAAAAGCCCGATCAATGAGCAGTTCTTC. Residues: CASSLKSPINEQFF.

The chain links TRBV5-1 to TRBJ1-1, with 8 bases identical to TRBD1. CDR1 and CDR2 from the germline V gene are SGHRS and YFSETQ. V was clipped by 1 base and J by 5 bases; unmatched bases: 10. This CDR3 comprises 16 residues. This chain's CDR3 is CASSLPTQGAKTEAFF. The CDR3, as DNA: TGCGCCAGCAGCTTGCCTACCCAGGGGGCTAAAACTGAAGCTTTCTTT.

Worth noting for this clone: This sample also contains other DNA sequences that code for the same CDR3. V is TRBV15 and J is TRBJ2-7; TRBD1 matches at 8 bases. V lost 4 bases and J lost 6; bases outside the gene matches: 5. Germline V gene sequence: CDR1 LNHNV, CDR2 YYDKDF (reference sequence). This CDR3 is built from 13 residues. Written as DNA, the CDR3 is TGTGCCACCAGCACCTGGACAGGGCGCGAGCAGTACTTC. Translated: CATSTWTGREQYF.

This clone was picked up one time. The genes are TRBV7-9 and TRBJ2-3; D is unresolved. Looked up from germline, CDR1 is SEHNR and CDR2 is FQNEAQ (reference sequence). V was shortened by 5 bases and J by 6 bases, with 12 bases between the two germline ends. The CDR3 sequence is 13 residues long. CDR3 in DNA: TGTGCCAGCAGCGAACCCCACTCCGATACGCAGTATTTT. Translation: CASSEPHSDTQYF.

The rearrangement joins TRBV4-1 to TRBJ1-1; 7 bases are shared with TRBD1. Germline V lookup: CDR1 MGHRA, CDR2 YSYEKL. V dropped 1 base and J dropped 2; count of bases not matched to a gene: 7. This CDR3 region has 16 residues. In nucleotides, the CDR3 is TGCGCCAGCAGCCAAGTGGAGGGGGCAGGAAACACTGAAGCTTTCTTT. Its protein product is CASSQVEGAGNTEAFF.

This sequence joins TRBV4-3 and TRBJ1-2; the match to TRBD1 covers 8 bases. Per germline, CDR1 LGHNA and CDR2 YSLEER. This CDR3 has 14 residues. The J segment lost 4 bases and the V segment lost 5 bases, leaving 6 bases of the junction unmatched. In DNA, the CDR3 is TGCGCCAGCAGCAGCCGGACAGGGACCTATGGCTACACCTTC. This encodes CASSSRTGTYGYTF.

This clone was seen a few times. The genes are TRBV11-2 and TRBJ2-3; 12 bases match TRBD1. Germline values: CDR1 SGHAT, CDR2 FQNNGV. The CDR3 loop spans 15 amino acids. V was pared by 4 bases and J by 4 bases, with 3 bases of the junction left unmatched. The CDR3 coding sequence is TGTGCCAGCAGCTCCGGGACAGGGGGCGCAGATACGCAGTATTTT. Residues: CASSSGTGGADTQYF.

The gene calls are TRBV7-9 and TRBJ1-2; D gene uncertain. The germline V and J ends were trimmed by 4 bases and 7 bases, with 7 bases remaining between them. The CDR3 is 11 residues long. CDR1 is SEHNR and CDR2 is FQNEAQ in the germline V gene (reference sequence). The CDR3 here is CASSSDPGYTF. The CDR3 DNA reads as TGTGCCAGCAGCTCCGACCCTGGCTACACCTTC.

The chain joins TRBV29-1 to TRBJ2-7; 10 nucleotides line up with TRBD1. The CDR3 sequence is 13 residues long. Losses at the gene ends were 7 bases for V and 5 bases for J; bases not matched to a gene: 8. Germline V gene data show CDR1 as SQVTM and CDR2 as ANQGSEA. This CDR3 is CSASRTGGDEQYF. The CDR3 DNA is TGCAGCGCCTCCCGGACAGGGGGAGACGAGCAGTACTTC.

The CDR3 coding sequence is TGTGCCAGCAGCAACACCGGCGAACTAGCGGGTACCACCGGGGAGCTGTTTTTT. Translating it yields CASSNTGELAGTTGELFF. The chain couples TRBV27 to TRBJ2-2; 9 bases are shared with TRBD2. V dropped 6 bases and J dropped 4; count of bases not matched to a gene: 15. The CDR3 length is 18 residues. Germline V gene data show CDR1 as MNHEY and CDR2 as SMNVEV (reference sequence).